Following are 14 T cell receptor beta chains from one sample sequenced in a study of T cell responses to AZD1222 COVID-19 vaccine (dated by TCRdb to about 2021). Library method: the immunoSEQ multiplex PCR assay. This is the immuneACCESS table as TCRdb keeps it, with only in-frame sequences that have V and J called. A part of the clones is gone; compared with another copy, unresolved V genes explain less than half, and the rest is unexplained. The sample table shows about 110,000 clones, and approximately 89% are seen once. The top ten clonotypes cover 3.1% of the sample. Explained via the paper, the time point label denotes: baseline before first vaccination. Per the publication, the treatment or condition label means: meningococcal conjugate vaccine given as trial control. Sequenced material: peripheral blood, taken on day 0 of MenACWY control vaccination. The receptor set was obtained from an adult in good health.

The chain uses TRBV27 and TRBJ2-7, with D perhaps assigned TRBD1 or TRBD2 (5 bases each). This CDR3 region has 14 residues. V was clipped by 2 bases and J by 2 bases, with 10 bases between them. Germline V gives CDR1 MNHEY, CDR2 SMNVEV (reference sequence). CDR3 sequence reads: CASSLTVGAYEQYF. CDR3 DNA: TGTGCCAGCAGTTTAACGGTGGGGGCCTACGAGCAGTACTTC.

In this sample, this clone turned up a few times. The chain recombines TRBV5-8 with TRBJ1-2; D is possibly TRBD1 (6 bases). The CDR3 covers 15 residues. CDR1 is SGHTS, CDR2 YDEGEE, per germline. Trimming left V 0 bases short and J 3 bases short, with 12 bases between. The DNA of the CDR3 is TGTGCCAGCAGCTTGGATGGGACACAACACTATGGCTACACCTTC. Protein product: CASSLDGTQHYGYTF.

The chain has TRBV6-2 or TRBV6-3 and TRBJ2-1; 10 bases agree with TRBD2. The J segment lost 10 bases and the V segment lost 4 bases, leaving 16 bases of the junction unmatched. Germline V gene lookup returns CDR1 MNHEY and CDR2 SVGEGT. The CDR3 contains 17 residues. The CDR3 nucleotides are TGTGCCAGCAGTTCAAGTCTGACAAGCGGGGGGGGCAGGGAGCAGTTCTTC. It yields the protein CASSSSLTSGGGREQFF.

The chain recombines TRBV6-5 with TRBJ1-2; D is uncertain. This CDR3 has 12 residues. Looked up from germline, CDR1 is MNHEY and CDR2 is SVGAGI. V dropped 5 bases and J dropped 7 bases, with 11 bases sitting between them. The CDR3, as DNA: TGTGCCAGCAGTCGGACTCTTGGTGGCTACACCTTC. This codes for CASSRTLGGYTF.

This clone was seen a single time. The chain is built from TRBV7-9 and TRBJ1-2, with TRBD1 identical over 9 bases. Germline CDR1 is SEHNR and CDR2 is FQNEAQ (reference sequence). This CDR3 has 14 amino acids. The V segment lost 5 bases and the J segment 5 bases; nucleotides outside the gene matches: 6. The CDR3 here is CASSPPGQGYGYTF. In nucleotides, the CDR3 is TGTGCCAGCAGCCCCCCGGGACAGGGTTATGGCTACACCTTC.

V usage is TRBV9 and J usage is TRBJ1-5; 7 bases match TRBD1. The CDR3 has 16 residues. Germline CDR1 reads SGDLS; CDR2 reads YYNGEE. The V and J ends lost 0 bases and 3 bases, in that order; junction bases with no gene match: 6. The CDR3 is CASSVEKDRPNQPQHF. The CDR3 nucleotides read TGTGCCAGCAGCGTAGAAAAGGACAGGCCCAATCAGCCCCAGCATTTT.

The V gene is TRBV10-3, the J gene TRBJ1-2; D is unclear. The CDR3 totals 14 residues. Germline V gene data show CDR1 as ENHRY and CDR2 as SYGVKD. V lost 0 bases, J lost 0 bases, and 5 bases lay in between. CDR3 region: CAISESTPNYGYTF. The CDR3 bases are TGTGCCATCAGTGAGTCAACCCCTAACTATGGCTACACCTTC.

The count of this clone is one. The CDR3 is CASSVSGGSSYEQYF. The CDR3 DNA follows: TGTGCCAGCAGCGTATCCGGGGGGAGCTCCTACGAGCAGTACTTC. The rearrangement uses TRBV9 and TRBJ2-7; 7 positions match TRBD2. The CDR3 contains 15 residues. Germline assignment: CDR1 SGDLS and CDR2 YYNGEE. The V gene end was trimmed by 1 base and the J gene end by 0 bases; junction bases not matched to a gene: 4.

This sequence joins TRBV2 and TRBJ2-2; 7 nucleotides align to TRBD1. The CDR3 covers 15 residues. Germline CDR1 reads SNHLY; CDR2 reads FYNNEI. With 6 bases clipped from V and 4 bases from J, the junction kept 8 bases outside the gene matches. Here the CDR3 reads CASRGDSIITGELFF. The CDR3 DNA is TGTGCCAGCAGAGGGGACAGCATAATCACCGGGGAGCTGTTTTTT.

V usage is TRBV7-9 and J usage is TRBJ1-1, with D unclear. This CDR3 has 15 residues. CDR1 SEHNR and CDR2 FQNEAQ come from the germline V gene (reference sequence). The V and J ends lost 3 bases and 0 bases respectively, with 11 bases between them. In nucleotides, the CDR3 is TGTGCCAGCAGCTTTTTCGGCCCTATGAACACTGAAGCTTTCTTT. It translates to CASSFFGPMNTEAFF.

V usage is TRBV28 and J usage is TRBJ1-5, with D unclear. The V end lost 7 bases, the J end lost 3 bases, and 7 bases lay between the germline ends. Per the germline V gene, CDR1 is MDHEN and CDR2 is SYDVKM. The CDR3 runs to 12 residues. CDR3 sequence reads: CASTGVNQPQHF. The CDR3 nucleotides read TGTGCCAGCACGGGCGTCAATCAGCCCCAGCATTTT.

The chain employs TRBV7-2 and TRBJ2-5; a weak D match, TRBD2 (6 bases). The V gene's germline CDR1 is SGHTA and CDR2 FQGNSA. Between the trimmed V and J ends, which lost 2 bases and 6 bases, there was a span of 19 bases. The CDR3 is 16 amino acids. CDR3 residues: CASSLRWRGGIQTQYF. CDR3 nucleotide sequence: TGTGCCAGCAGCTTAAGGTGGCGGGGAGGAATTCAGACCCAGTACTTC. The variable domain in full, with the rest retrieved from reference TRBV7-2 and TRBJ2-5, is GAGVSQSPSNKVTEKGKDVELRCDPISGHTALYWYRQSLGQGLEFLIYFQGNSAPDKSGLPSDRFSAERTGGSVSTLTIQRTQQEDSAVYLCASSLRWRGGIQTQYFGPGTRLLVL.

This clone showed up just a few times. This chain links TRBV19 with TRBJ1-2, with a tentative D call TRBD1 (6 bases). Germline V gives CDR1 LNHDA, CDR2 SQIVND (reference sequence). Trimming pared 6 bases from V and 0 bases from J, leaving 11 bases between. This CDR3 comprises 14 residues. CDR3 sequence: CASSPGQTNYGYTF. The CDR3 DNA reads as TGTGCCAGTAGCCCCGGACAGACTAACTATGGCTACACCTTC.

This chain links TRBV14 with TRBJ2-7, with 10 bases lining up with TRBD1. Germline CDR1 SGHDN, CDR2 FVKESK. The length of the CDR3 is 15 residues. V lost 4 bases, J lost 3 bases, and 6 bases stayed unmatched. CDR3 coding DNA: TGTGCCAGCAGCCCATTGACAGGGGGCAACTACGAGCAGTACTTC. The encoded protein is CASSPLTGGNYEQYF.